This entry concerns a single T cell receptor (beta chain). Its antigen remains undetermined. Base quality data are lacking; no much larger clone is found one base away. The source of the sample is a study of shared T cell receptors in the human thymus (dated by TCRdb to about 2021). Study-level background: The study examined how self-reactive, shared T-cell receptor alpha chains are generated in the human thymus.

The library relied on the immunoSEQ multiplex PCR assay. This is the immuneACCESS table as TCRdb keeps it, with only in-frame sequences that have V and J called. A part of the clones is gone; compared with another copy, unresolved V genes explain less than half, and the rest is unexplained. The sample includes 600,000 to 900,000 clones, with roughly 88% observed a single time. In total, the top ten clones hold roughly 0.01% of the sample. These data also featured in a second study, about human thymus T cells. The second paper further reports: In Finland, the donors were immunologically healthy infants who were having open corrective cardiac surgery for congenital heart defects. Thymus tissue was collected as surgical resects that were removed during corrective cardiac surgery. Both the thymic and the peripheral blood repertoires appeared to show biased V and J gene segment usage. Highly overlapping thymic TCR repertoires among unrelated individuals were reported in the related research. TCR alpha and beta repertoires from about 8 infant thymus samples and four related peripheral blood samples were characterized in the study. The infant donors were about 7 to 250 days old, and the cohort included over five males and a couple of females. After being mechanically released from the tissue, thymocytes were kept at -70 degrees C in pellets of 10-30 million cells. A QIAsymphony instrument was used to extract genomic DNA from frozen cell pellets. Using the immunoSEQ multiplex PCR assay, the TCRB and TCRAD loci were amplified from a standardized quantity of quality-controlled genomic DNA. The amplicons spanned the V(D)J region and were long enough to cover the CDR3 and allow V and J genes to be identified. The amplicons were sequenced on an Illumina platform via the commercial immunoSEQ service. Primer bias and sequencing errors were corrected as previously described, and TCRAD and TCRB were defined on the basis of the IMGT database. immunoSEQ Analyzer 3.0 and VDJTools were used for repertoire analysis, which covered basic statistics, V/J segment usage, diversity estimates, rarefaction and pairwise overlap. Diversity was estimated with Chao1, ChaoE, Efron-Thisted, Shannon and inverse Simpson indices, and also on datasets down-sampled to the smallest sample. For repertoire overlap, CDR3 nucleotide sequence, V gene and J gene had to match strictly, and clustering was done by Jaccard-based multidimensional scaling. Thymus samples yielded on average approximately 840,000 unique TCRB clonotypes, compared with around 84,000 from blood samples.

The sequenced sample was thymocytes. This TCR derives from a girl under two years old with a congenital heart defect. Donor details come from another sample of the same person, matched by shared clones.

The CDR3 region reads CSVEGLQGRENTEAFF. The bases read TGCAGCGTTGAAGGTTTGCAGGGGAGGGAGAACACTGAAGCTTTCTTT. The chain is assembled from TRBV29-1 and TRBJ1-1; the D gene is possibly TRBD1, with 6 bases matching. CDR1 and CDR2 are read off the germline V gene as SQVTM and ANQGSEA. Reading from cysteine to phenylalanine, the CDR3 counts 16 amino acids. Only the CDR3 region is kept as DNA, spanning 48 bases read in frame from base 1. Trimming removed 1 base from V and 1 base from J, leaving 16 bases between the germline ends.